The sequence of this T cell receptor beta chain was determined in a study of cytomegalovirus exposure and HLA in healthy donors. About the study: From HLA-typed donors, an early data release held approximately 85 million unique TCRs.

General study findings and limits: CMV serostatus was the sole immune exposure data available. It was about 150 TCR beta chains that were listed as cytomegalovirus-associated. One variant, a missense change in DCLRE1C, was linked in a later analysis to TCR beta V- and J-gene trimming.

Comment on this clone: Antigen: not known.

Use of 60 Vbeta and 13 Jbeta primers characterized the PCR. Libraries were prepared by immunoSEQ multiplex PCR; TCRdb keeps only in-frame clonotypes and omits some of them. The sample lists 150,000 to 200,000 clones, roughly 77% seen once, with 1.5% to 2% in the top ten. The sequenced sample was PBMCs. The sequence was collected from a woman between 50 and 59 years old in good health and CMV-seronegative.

CDR3 in DNA: TGCGCCAGCAGCCAGGAAGCGGGGGGGCTTTACAATGAGCAGTTCTTC. Amino acids: CASSQEAGGLYNEQFF. J is TRBJ2-1 and V is TRBV4-1, with 10 bases identical to TRBD2. Germline V CDR1 and CDR2: MGHRA, YSYEKL. Trimming removed 3 bases from V and 4 bases from J; junction bases left unmatched: 6. This CDR3 has 16 residues.